A single sample is the source of the 16 T cell receptor beta chains below, sequenced in a study of OX40 agonist ivuxolimab in advanced cancers. The method was immunoSEQ multiplex PCR; TCRdb's version includes in-frame clones alone and lacks a portion of them. The sample holds 70,000 to 90,000 clones, roughly nine tenths seen once. Sequenced material: CD4+ or CD8+ T cells sorted from blood, taken in a trial of the OX40 agonist ivuxolimab. The receptors originated from an adult with an advanced solid tumor such as melanoma, head and neck, liver or kidney cancer.

This clone appeared once. This chain connects TRBV7-6 to TRBJ2-3; D remains ambiguous. Germline V CDR1 and CDR2: SGHVS, FNYEAQ. CDR3 size: 12 residues. V was clipped by 3 bases and J by 7 bases, with 8 bases between them. CDR3 DNA: TGTGCCAGCAGCTTGCCGGAGAATACGCAGTATTTT. Its protein product is CASSLPENTQYF.

In this sample, this clone turned up once. The V and J genes are TRBV18 and TRBJ2-4, with a possible D match to TRBD2 (6 bases). Germline CDR1 KGHSH, CDR2 LQKENI. Trimming removed 3 bases from V and 2 bases from J, with 14 bases in between. There are 16 residues in the CDR3. The CDR3 loop reads CASSPSGLGTKNIQYF. The CDR3 nucleotides read TGTGCCAGCTCACCCTCGGGACTCGGGACCAAAAACATTCAGTACTTC.

The chain employs TRBV27 and TRBJ2-3, with D possibly being TRBD1 or TRBD2 (5 bases each). CDR3 size: 13 residues. Trimming took off 1 base at V and 3 bases at J, with 5 bases between the two ends. Germline values: CDR1 MNHEY, CDR2 SMNVEV (reference sequence). The CDR3 spells CASSLWGTDTQYF. CDR3 in DNA: TGTGCCAGCAGTTTATGGGGGACAGATACGCAGTATTTT.

This clone was counted between two and nine times. The rearrangement links TRBV6-1 to TRBJ2-5; the D gene is possibly TRBD1 (6 bases). CDR1 is MNHNS, CDR2 SASEGT, per germline. The V end was cut by 11 bases, the J end by 6 bases, with 19 bases between. This CDR3 is built from 13 residues. CDR3 sequence (DNA): TGTGCCGCAAGGTCGGACAGCCGGAAGACCCAGTACTTC. As protein: CAARSDSRKTQYF.

The CDR3: CASSARLSSNQPQHF. The CDR3 DNA follows: TGTGCCAGCAGTGCCCGCCTCAGTAGCAATCAGCCCCAGCATTTT. The chain joins TRBV28 to TRBJ1-5, with D hard to call. The CDR3 has 15 amino acids. Germline V CDR1 and CDR2: MDHEN, SYDVKM. V lost 5 bases to trimming and J lost 0 bases, with 11 bases between them. Looking up the rest from reference TRBV28 and TRBJ1-5 gives the full variable domain: DVKVTQSSRYLVKRTGEKVFLECVQDMDHENMFWYRQDPGLGLRLIYFSYDVKMKEKGDIPEGYSVSREKKERFSLILESASTNQTSMYLCASSARLSSNQPQHFGDGTRLSIL.

This clone turned up a few times. V gene TRBV7-9 combines with J gene TRBJ2-1, with TRBD1 identical over 8 bases. The V segment lost 5 bases and the J segment 6 bases; nucleotides outside the gene matches: 15. Germline CDR1 is SEHNR and CDR2 is FQNEAQ (reference sequence). This CDR3 has 17 residues. The CDR3 sequence: CASSPWTGTLNFNEQFF. The CDR3 DNA reads as TGTGCCAGCAGCCCGTGGACAGGGACCTTAAATTTCAATGAGCAGTTCTTC.

This chain joins TRBV7-2 and TRBJ2-5; D is ambiguous. Germline V gene data show CDR1 as SGHTA and CDR2 as FQGNSA. Trimming left V 5 bases short and J 7 bases short, with 17 bases between. This CDR3 spans 14 amino acids. CDR3 protein: CASSRASPPWTQYF. The CDR3 nucleotides read TGTGCCAGCAGCCGGGCGTCCCCCCCCTGGACCCAGTACTTC.

The genes are TRBV7-2 and TRBJ2-7, with 8 positions matching TRBD2. The germline CDR1 and CDR2 sequences are SGHTA and FQGNSA. Unmatched junction bases numbered 5, after V lost 3 bases and J lost 1 base. The CDR3 spans 15 residues. CDR3 protein: CASSFSVAGSYEQYF. The DNA for the CDR3 is TGTGCCAGCAGCTTTTCTGTAGCGGGGTCCTACGAGCAGTACTTC. Combining the CDR3 with reference TRBV7-2 and TRBJ2-7 gives the whole variable domain GAGVSQSPSNKVTEKGKDVELRCDPISGHTALYWYRQSLGQGLEFLIYFQGNSAPDKSGLPSDRFSAERTGGSVSTLTIQRTQQEDSAVYLCASSFSVAGSYEQYFGPGTRLTVT.

This chain connects TRBV2 to TRBJ2-3; TRBD2 agrees at 7 bases. Germline CDR1 SNHLY, CDR2 FYNNEI. V shed 5 bases, J shed 2 bases, and the junction held 7 bases outside the gene matches. This CDR3 has 15 residues. The CDR3 spells CASSTTSANTDTQYF. The CDR3 DNA is TGTGCCAGCAGTACTACTAGCGCCAACACAGATACGCAGTATTTT.

The chain uses TRBV5-4 and TRBJ1-1; D gene ambiguous. This CDR3 region has 15 residues. Between the trimmed V and J ends, which lost 0 bases and 5 bases, there was a span of 14 bases. Germline loops: CDR1 SGHNT, CDR2 YYREEE (reference sequence). Here the CDR3 DNA reads TGTGCCAGCAGCTTGGTCCAGGCCCCGGGGACTGAAGCTTTCTTT. It is translated as CASSLVQAPGTEAFF.

This clone was seen a handful of times. The chain employs TRBV2 and TRBJ2-7; D ambiguous. Germline values: CDR1 SNHLY, CDR2 FYNNEI. The CDR3 runs to 11 residues. The V and J ends lost 4 bases and 2 bases respectively, with 3 bases between them. CDR3 amino acids: CASSGAYEQYF. The CDR3 coding sequence is TGTGCCAGCAGTGGGGCCTACGAGCAGTACTTC.

This clone was detected only a few times. The chain uses TRBV5-1 and TRBJ1-1, with D perhaps matching TRBD1 (5 bases). The V gene's germline CDR1 is SGHRS and CDR2 YFSETQ. V was cut by 1 base and J by 1 base, with 5 bases left in between. This CDR3 contains 13 residues. CDR3 sequence: CASSLTGNTEAFF. In DNA, the CDR3 is TGCGCCAGCAGCTTGACAGGGAACACTGAAGCTTTCTTT.

V is TRBV30 and J is TRBJ2-1; D may be TRBD1 or TRBD2 (5 bases each). V was cut by 3 bases and J by 4 bases, with 10 bases left in between. Germline loops: CDR1 GTSNPN, CDR2 SVGIG (reference sequence). The CDR3 spans 13 residues. This CDR3 reads CAWRRDAYNEQFF. As DNA, the CDR3 is TGTGCCTGGAGGAGGGACGCGTACAATGAGCAGTTCTTC.

This chain's CDR3 is CASSPSGGGQETQYF. The CDR3 DNA reads TGTGCCAGCAGCCCTAGCGGGGGGGGCCAAGAGACCCAGTACTTC. The rearrangement links TRBV7-3 to TRBJ2-5, with 12 positions matching TRBD2. V lost 5 bases to trimming and J lost 1 base; unmatched junction nucleotides: 2. CDR3 length: 15 amino acids. Germline loops: CDR1 SGHTA, CDR2 FQGTGA.

The rearrangement uses TRBV7-2 and TRBJ1-3; 7 bases are a match to TRBD1. V trimming: 6 bases; J trimming: 2 bases; junction bases outside the gene matches: 1. Germline assignment: CDR1 SGHTA and CDR2 FQGNSA. The CDR3 spans 13 residues. The CDR3 DNA reads as TGTGCCAGCAGGCAGGGGGCTGGAAACACCATATATTTT. It yields the protein CASRQGAGNTIYF.

This clone was seen once. The chain links TRBV4-1 to TRBJ1-2; weak D call: TRBD1 (5 bases). The CDR3 spans 15 residues. Trimming removed 1 base at V and 4 bases at J, with 13 bases between. Germline loops: CDR1 MGHRA, CDR2 YSYEKL. The CDR3 reads CASSQGGGTLYGYTF. CDR3 in DNA: TGCGCCAGCAGCCAAGGGGGGGGGACGCTCTATGGCTACACCTTC.